The 10 T cell receptor beta chains reported below all come from one sample, sequenced in a study of blood T cell repertoires in COVID-19. TCRdb's table, derived via immunoSEQ multiplex PCR, lists solely in-frame clones and lacks some. The table records fewer than 400,000 clones, just under 90% of them present only once. Specimen: PBMCs or T cells enriched from blood (not recorded which). These TCRs come from a woman aged 30 to 39 who had recovered from COVID-19.

In its sample, this clone was seen once. This rearrangement joins TRBV10-1 to TRBJ1-2; D gene ambiguous. The germline V and J ends were trimmed by 0 bases and 6 bases, with 8 bases remaining between them. From germline, CDR1 is WNHNN and CDR2 SYGVQD (reference sequence). The CDR3 has 13 residues. In DNA, the CDR3 is TGCGCCAGCAGTGAGTCGATCGGGGATGGCTACACCTTC. This gives the protein CASSESIGDGYTF.

This clone was seen many times. CDR3 loop: CASSGDRGVYEQYF. CDR3 nucleotide sequence: TGTGCCAGCAGTGGGGACAGGGGGGTTTACGAGCAGTACTTC. The rearrangement uses TRBV7-2 and TRBJ2-7; 11 bases line up with TRBD1. The trim removed 6 bases at V and 4 bases at J, leaving 5 bases unmatched. The CDR3 is 14 residues long. Looked up from germline, CDR1 is SGHTA and CDR2 is FQGNSA. The complete variable domain, with remaining parts taken from reference TRBV7-2 and TRBJ2-7, reads GAGVSQSPSNKVTEKGKDVELRCDPISGHTALYWYRQSLGQGLEFLIYFQGNSAPDKSGLPSDRFSAERTGGSVSTLTIQRTQQEDSAVYLCASSGDRGVYEQYFGPGTRLTVT.

V is TRBV28 and J is TRBJ2-1, with 7 bases aligning to TRBD1. The V gene's germline CDR1 is MDHEN and CDR2 SYDVKM. This CDR3 contains 17 residues. Trimming at V came to 0 bases and at J to 9 bases, leaving 14 bases not matched to a gene. CDR3 amino acids: CASSLWGQGPHRGEQFF. As DNA, the CDR3 is TGTGCCAGCAGTTTATGGGGGCAGGGGCCCCACAGGGGTGAGCAGTTCTTC. The entire variable domain, with the rest obtained from reference TRBV28 and TRBJ2-1, is as follows: DVKVTQSSRYLVKRTGEKVFLECVQDMDHENMFWYRQDPGLGLRLIYFSYDVKMKEKGDIPEGYSVSREKKERFSLILESASTNQTSMYLCASSLWGQGPHRGEQFFGPGTRLTVL.

This sequence joins TRBV6-2 or TRBV6-3 and TRBJ2-7; D perhaps matches TRBD1 (6 bases). The germline V and J ends were trimmed by 6 bases and 7 bases, with 28 bases remaining between them. Germline V gene lookup returns CDR1 MNHEY and CDR2 SVGEGT. The CDR3 has 17 amino acids. The CDR3 sequence: CASSPHRTDRLSGEQYF. The CDR3 DNA follows: TGTGCCAGCAGCCCCCACCGCACGGACAGATTGTCGGGGGAGCAGTACTTC.

The rearrangement joins TRBV27 to TRBJ1-4, with D perhaps matching TRBD1 (5 bases). Germline V gene data show CDR1 as MNHEY and CDR2 as SMNVEV (reference sequence). With 0 bases removed from V and 6 bases from J, the gap between germline ends came to 8 bases. The length of the CDR3 is 14 residues. CDR3 sequence (DNA): TGTGCCAGCAGTTTATCATCGGGGGATGAAAAACTGTTTTTT. Translating it yields CASSLSSGDEKLFF.

The rearrangement links TRBV30 to TRBJ1-5; perhaps TRBD1 as D (5 bases). CDR3 length: 15 amino acids. Deletions cut 3 bases from V and 4 bases from J, with 16 bases between. The germline CDR1 and CDR2 sequences are GTSNPN and SVGIG (reference sequence). The CDR3 here is CAWSIGRGLNQPQHF. DNA of the CDR3: TGTGCCTGGAGCATTGGAAGGGGCCTTAATCAGCCCCAGCATTTT. The full variable domain, completed using reference TRBV30 and TRBJ1-5, is SQTIHQWPATLVQPVGSPLSLECTVEGTSNPNLYWYRQAAGRGLQLLFYSVGIGQISSEVPQNLSASRPQDRQFILSSKKLLLSDSGFYLCAWSIGRGLNQPQHFGDGTRLSIL.

This chain joins TRBV20-1 and TRBJ1-3; a possible D gene is TRBD1 (5 bases). Germline V gene sequence: CDR1 DFQATT, CDR2 SNEGSKA (reference sequence). The CDR3 covers 16 residues. Trimming shortened V by 3 bases and J by 0 bases, and 15 bases separated the two germline ends. CDR3 region: CSASRQKPNSGNTIYF. Here the CDR3 DNA reads TGCAGTGCTAGTAGACAGAAACCCAACTCTGGAAACACCATATATTTT.

This clone occurred once. The V and J genes are TRBV28 and TRBJ2-3; 14 nucleotides align to TRBD2. Trimming at V came to 6 bases and at J to 1 base, leaving 9 bases not matched to a gene. This CDR3 is built from 18 residues. Germline-derived CDR1 and CDR2 are MDHEN and SYDVKM. In DNA form, the CDR3 reads TGTGCCAGCAGCCTTCGACTAGCGGGAGGGTTCGGCACAGATACGCAGTATTTT. Protein sequence: CASSLRLAGGFGTDTQYF.

The chain employs TRBV7-3 and TRBJ2-1; D perhaps matches TRBD2 (6 bases). Looked up from germline, CDR1 is SGHTA and CDR2 is FQGTGA. Trimming shortened V by 5 bases and J by 6 bases, and 20 bases separated the two germline ends. This CDR3 is 16 amino acids long. CDR3: CASSLRAGGGSNEQFF. Here the CDR3 DNA reads TGTGCCAGCAGCCTTCGAGCGGGTGGGGGATCCAATGAGCAGTTCTTC.

There are a few counts of this clone. The chain uses TRBV3-1 (or the pseudogene TRBV3-2) and TRBJ2-7; D gene ambiguous. CDR1 LGHDT and CDR2 YNNKEL come from the germline V gene (reference sequence). CDR3 length: 13 amino acids. V lost 0 bases, J lost 6 bases, and 9 bases lay in between. The CDR3 sequence is CASSQERYLEQYF. The CDR3 DNA reads TGTGCCAGCAGCCAAGAGAGGTACCTCGAGCAGTACTTC.